One TCR beta chain is described in this entry. The data were obtained in a study of blood T cell repertoires in COVID-19. The table came from immunoSEQ multiplex PCR; TCRdb's copy has only in-frame clones and leaves some out. The sample lists roughly 100,000 clones; 70% to 85% were seen once. Germline V lookup: CDR1 LNHDA, CDR2 SQIVND (reference sequence). V lost 6 bases and J 0 bases, leaving 15 bases between the germline ends. This CDR3 is 16 amino acids long. The sequence was obtained from a man aged 55 to 70 with active or convalescent COVID-19. Sequencing was carried out using peripheral blood. The chain is built from TRBV19 and TRBJ2-1; possibly TRBD2 for D (6 bases). In nucleotides, the CDR3 is TGTGCCAGTAGCCAGGAGGGCGGTAGCTCCTACAATGAGCAGTTCTTC. Encoded protein: CASSQEGGSSYNEQFF.